The 21 T cell receptor beta chains presented below share a single source sample, sequenced in a study of blood T cell repertoires in COVID-19. This table comes from immunoSEQ multiplex PCR, and its TCRdb copy is limited to in-frame clones, with some not included. This sample carries over 150,000 clones, roughly nine tenths of them seen once, and the ten largest clones take approximately 6.5%. The material sequenced was PBMCs or T cells enriched from blood (not recorded which). The source is a woman between 50 and 59 years old who had recovered from COVID-19.

The rearrangement uses TRBV9 and TRBJ2-7; D is unclear. Trimming removed 7 bases from V and 4 bases from J, with 21 bases in between. The CDR3 runs to 15 residues. Looked up from germline, CDR1 is SGDLS and CDR2 is YYNGEE. CDR3 in DNA: TGTGCCAGCTCCCCCTATGCGGAGCAATTTTACGAGCAGTACTTC. Translation: CASSPYAEQFYEQYF.

This chain uses TRBV5-5 with TRBJ2-7, with unresolved D. The CDR3 spans 13 residues. With 0 bases removed from V and 1 base from J, the gap between germline ends came to 5 bases. The germline CDR1 and CDR2 sequences are SGHKS and YYEKEE (reference sequence). The CDR3 spells CASSLGSSYEQYF. The CDR3 bases are TGTGCCAGCAGCTTGGGGAGTTCCTACGAGCAGTACTTC.

This chain joins TRBV5-4 and TRBJ2-7; tentatively, D is TRBD2 (6 bases). With 4 bases removed from V and 0 bases from J, the gap between germline ends came to 11 bases. Germline CDR1 and CDR2: SGHNT and YYREEE (reference sequence). The CDR3 has 14 amino acids. In nucleotides, the CDR3 is TGTGCCAGCAGCGGGGACTGGAGCTCCTACGAGCAGTACTTC. As protein: CASSGDWSSYEQYF.

The rearrangement joins TRBV19 to TRBJ1-6; D unresolved. Germline CDR1 LNHDA, CDR2 SQIVND (reference sequence). The CDR3 runs to 14 residues. V was trimmed by 3 bases and J by 6 bases, leaving 9 bases between them. The CDR3 region has the DNA TGTGCCAGTAGTATGGGCAGAATTAATTCACCCCTCCACTTT. Its translation: CASSMGRINSPLHF.

The sample holds one count of this clone. The chain recombines TRBV18 with TRBJ1-6, with D unresolved. CDR1 is KGHSH, CDR2 LQKENI, per germline. The CDR3 runs to 14 residues. Trimming removed 2 bases from V and 7 bases from J, with 9 bases in between. The DNA for the CDR3 is TGTGCCAGCTCACCAGACCGGGAGAATTCACCCCTCCACTTT. Protein product: CASSPDRENSPLHF. Drawing the rest from reference TRBV18 and TRBJ1-6, the complete variable domain is NAGVMQNPRHLVRRRGQEARLRCSPMKGHSHVYWYRQLPEEGLKFMVYLQKENIIDESGMPKERFSAEFPKEGPSILRIQQVVRGDSAAYFCASSPDRENSPLHFGNGTRLTVT.

The V call is TRBV6-9, the J call TRBJ2-3, with 8 positions matching TRBD2. Germline V gives CDR1 MNHGY, CDR2 SVAAGI. The CDR3 consists of 18 residues. After removal of 3 bases from V and 5 bases from J, the junction contained 16 bases not matched to a gene. In DNA, the CDR3 is TGTGCCAGCAGTTACCCCCCGTTTCGGGAGGGCCAAGGAGATACGCAGTATTTT. Residues: CASSYPPFREGQGDTQYF.

V is TRBV28 and J is TRBJ2-7; 7 bases line up with TRBD2. CDR1 MDHEN and CDR2 SYDVKM come from the germline V gene. This CDR3 spans 15 amino acids. The junction had 12 bases not matched to a gene; V was cut back by 6 bases and J by 4 bases. The CDR3 spells CASSLLSSGEYEQYF. DNA of the CDR3: TGTGCCAGCAGCCTTTTATCTAGCGGAGAATACGAGCAGTACTTC.

This chain links TRBV30 with TRBJ1-5; no definite D call. The CDR3 is 14 residues long. V shed 1 base and J shed 0 bases, with 7 bases lying between them. Germline V gene data show CDR1 as GTSNPN and CDR2 as SVGIG (reference sequence). This chain's CDR3 is CAWSGRVSNQPQHF. CDR3 bases: TGTGCCTGGAGTGGACGGGTTAGCAATCAGCCCCAGCATTTT.

V gene TRBV19 combines with J gene TRBJ1-2; D perhaps matches TRBD1 (5 bases). This CDR3 comprises 14 residues. Trimming took 9 bases from V and 1 from J, leaving 15 bases between them. The germline V gene encodes CDR1 LNHDA and CDR2 SQIVND (reference sequence). This CDR3 reads CASLSLGDNYGYTF. The CDR3 nucleotides read TGTGCCAGCCTTTCCCTAGGGGATAACTATGGCTACACCTTC.

The chain recombines TRBV18 with TRBJ1-6; 8 nucleotides agree with TRBD1. V shed 6 bases and J 7 bases; nucleotides not matched to a gene: 11. CDR1 is KGHSH, CDR2 LQKENI, per germline. The length of the CDR3 is 16 residues. This chain's CDR3 is CASSPDREPRNSPLHF. The DNA of the CDR3 is TGTGCCAGCTCTCCGGACAGGGAGCCCAGAAATTCACCCCTCCACTTT.

The gene calls are TRBV5-4 and TRBJ1-3; TRBD1 aligns across 9 bases. There are 16 residues in the CDR3. V was pared by 4 bases and J by 0 bases, with 5 bases of the junction left unmatched. The V gene's germline CDR1 is SGHNT and CDR2 YYREEE (reference sequence). CDR3 nucleotide sequence: TGTGCCAGCAGCACAGGGGGCTCGGTCTCTGGAAACACCATATATTTT. This sequence encodes CASSTGGSVSGNTIYF.

The chain employs TRBV10-2 and TRBJ1-1; possible D gene TRBD1, 6 bases. In germline, CDR1 is WSHSY, CDR2 SAAADI. Deletions cut 6 bases from V and 5 bases from J, with 10 bases between. This CDR3 is 12 amino acids long. CDR3 coding DNA: TGCGCCAGCAGAGGGGGGGGTACTGAAGCTTTCTTT. Protein sequence: CASRGGGTEAFF.

This chain links TRBV6-5 with TRBJ2-5; D possibly corresponds to TRBD1 (5 bases). From germline, CDR1 is MNHEY and CDR2 SVGAGI. With 6 bases removed from V and 5 bases from J, the gap between germline ends came to 13 bases. The CDR3 consists of 13 residues. The DNA for the CDR3 is TGTGCCAGCAGCCGACAGCTCTCGGAGACCCAGTACTTC. Translation gives CASSRQLSETQYF.

The J gene is TRBJ2-7, the V gene TRBV19; 7 positions agree with TRBD1. V shed 3 bases, J shed 2 bases, and the junction held 7 bases outside the gene matches. The CDR3 contains 15 residues. Germline assignment: CDR1 LNHDA and CDR2 SQIVND (reference sequence). Written as DNA, the CDR3 is TGTGCCAGTAGTATGATGGGACAGCCAGCCTACGAGCAGTACTTC. Protein product: CASSMMGQPAYEQYF. The full variable domain, in which reference TRBV19 and TRBJ2-7 provide the parts outside the CDR3, is DGGITQSPKYLFRKEGQNVTLSCEQNLNHDAMYWYRQDPGQGLRLIYYSQIVNDFQKGDIAEGYSVSREKKESFPLTVTSAQKNPTAFYLCASSMMGQPAYEQYFGPGTRLTVT.

This CDR3 reads CASSEIISGRGTGELFF. The CDR3 DNA sequence: TGTGCCAGCAGTGAAATCATTAGCGGGAGGGGGACCGGGGAGCTGTTTTTT. The chain has TRBV2 and TRBJ2-2; TRBD2 agrees at 11 bases. V lost 2 bases and J lost 5; bases outside the gene matches: 7. CDR3 length: 17 amino acids. In germline, CDR1 is SNHLY, CDR2 FYNNEI.

The rearrangement links TRBV21-1 to TRBJ2-5; TRBD2, as called in the table, went unchecked against the DNA. TRBV21-1 has pseudogene status. CDR3 length: 16 amino acids. CDR3 nucleotides: TGTGCCAGCATACCCCGAGGGAGGGCGGGACGAGAGACCCAGTACTTC. Translated: CASIPRGRAGRETQYF.

A few counts support this clone. The chain combines TRBV13 with TRBJ2-2, with D perhaps matching TRBD1 (6 bases). Trimming cost V 3 bases and J 5 bases, with 13 bases left between them. Germline values: CDR1 PRHDT, CDR2 FYEKMQ (reference sequence). The CDR3 has 15 amino acids. The CDR3 region has the DNA TGTGCCAGCAGCTTGAGGGCAGGGGTAACCGGGGAGCTGTTTTTT. It is translated as CASSLRAGVTGELFF.

The rearrangement uses TRBV15 and TRBJ1-5; perhaps TRBD1 as D (5 bases). The CDR3 runs 15 residues. Deletions cut 0 bases from V and 2 bases from J, with 8 bases between. CDR1 is LNHNV, CDR2 YYDKDF, per germline (reference sequence). The CDR3 DNA sequence: TGTGCCACCAGCAGAGAAAGGGGTGGCAATCAGCCCCAGCATTTT. As protein: CATSRERGGNQPQHF.

The chain recombines TRBV27 with TRBJ2-3, with TRBD2 matching over 9 bases. J gave up 6 bases and V 4 bases, and 11 bases lay outside the gene matches. In germline, CDR1 is MNHEY, CDR2 SMNVEV (reference sequence). This CDR3 region has 16 residues. The CDR3 DNA reads TGTGCCAGCAGTTCCCCGGGGAGCGGGAGGATGGATACGCAGTATTTT. Translating it yields CASSSPGSGRMDTQYF.

The chain uses TRBV5-1 and TRBJ1-5; unclear D gene. Germline V gives CDR1 SGHRS, CDR2 YFSETQ. The V gene lost 0 bases and the J gene lost 6 bases, with 7 bases spanning the gap. This CDR3 has 13 amino acids. As DNA, the CDR3 is TGCGCCAGCAGCTTGGACCGCAGTCAGCCCCAGCATTTT. Residues: CASSLDRSQPQHF.

This clone came up a few times. The rearrangement uses TRBV24-1 and TRBJ2-2, with 8 bases matching TRBD1. The CDR3 is 16 amino acids. CDR1 and CDR2 from the germline V gene are KGHDR and SFDVKD. V dropped 3 bases and J dropped 6; count of bases not matched to a gene: 8. CDR3 region: CATSDNAGGIAGELFF. The DNA for the CDR3 is TGTGCCACCAGTGATAATGCAGGGGGCATCGCCGGGGAGCTGTTTTTT.